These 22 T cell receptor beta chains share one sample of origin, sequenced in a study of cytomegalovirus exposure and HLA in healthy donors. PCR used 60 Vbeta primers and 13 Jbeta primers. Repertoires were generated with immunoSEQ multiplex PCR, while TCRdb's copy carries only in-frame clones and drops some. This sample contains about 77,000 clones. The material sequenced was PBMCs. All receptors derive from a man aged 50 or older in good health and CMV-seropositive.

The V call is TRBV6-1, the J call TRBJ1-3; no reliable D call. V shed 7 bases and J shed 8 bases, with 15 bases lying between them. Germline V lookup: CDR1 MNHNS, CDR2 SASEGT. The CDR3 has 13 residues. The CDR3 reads CASNGVWKDTIYF. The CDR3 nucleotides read TGTGCCAGCAACGGGGTATGGAAGGACACCATATATTTT.

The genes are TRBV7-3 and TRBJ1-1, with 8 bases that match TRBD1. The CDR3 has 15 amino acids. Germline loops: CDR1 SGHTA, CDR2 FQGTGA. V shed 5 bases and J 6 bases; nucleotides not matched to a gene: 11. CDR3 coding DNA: TGTGCCAGCAGCCGGACAGGGACGAATAGGGCTGAAGCTTTCTTT. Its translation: CASSRTGTNRAEAFF.

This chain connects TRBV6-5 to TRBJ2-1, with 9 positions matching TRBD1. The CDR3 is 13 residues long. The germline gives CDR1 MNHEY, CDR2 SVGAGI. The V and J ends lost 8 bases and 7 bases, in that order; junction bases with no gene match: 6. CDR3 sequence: CASGRDRVNEQFF. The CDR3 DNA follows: TGTGCCAGCGGGAGGGACAGGGTGAATGAGCAGTTCTTC.

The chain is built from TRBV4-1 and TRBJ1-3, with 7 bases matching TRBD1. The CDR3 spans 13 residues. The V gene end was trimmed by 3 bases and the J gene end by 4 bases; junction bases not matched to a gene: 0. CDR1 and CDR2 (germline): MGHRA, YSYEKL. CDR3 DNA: TGCGCCAGCAGCCAGGACAGGGGAAACACCATATATTTT. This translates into CASSQDRGNTIYF.

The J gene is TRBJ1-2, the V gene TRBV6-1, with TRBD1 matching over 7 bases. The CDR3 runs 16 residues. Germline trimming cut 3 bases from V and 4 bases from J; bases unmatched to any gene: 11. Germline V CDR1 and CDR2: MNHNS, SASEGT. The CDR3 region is CASSEGGTERTYGYTF. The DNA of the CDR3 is TGTGCCAGCAGTGAGGGCGGGACAGAGAGGACCTATGGCTACACCTTC.

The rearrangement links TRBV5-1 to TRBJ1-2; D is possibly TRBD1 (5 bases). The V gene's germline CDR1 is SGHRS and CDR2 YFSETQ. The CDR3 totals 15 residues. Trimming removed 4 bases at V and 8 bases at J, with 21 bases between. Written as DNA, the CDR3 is TGCGCCAGCAGCCCAGGCTCCGGGACTGGAAAAGGCTACACCTTC. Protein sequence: CASSPGSGTGKGYTF. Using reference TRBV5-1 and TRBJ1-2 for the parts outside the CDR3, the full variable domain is KAGVTQTPRYLIKTRGQQVTLSCSPISGHRSVSWYQQTPGQGLQFLFEYFSETQRNKGNFPGRFSGRQFSNSRSEMNVSTLELGDSALYLCASSPGSGTGKGYTFGSGTRLTVV.

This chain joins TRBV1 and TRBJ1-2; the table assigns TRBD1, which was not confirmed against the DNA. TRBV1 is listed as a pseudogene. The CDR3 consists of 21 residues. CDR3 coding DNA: TGCACCAGCAGCCAAGATATTTCGGTAGGGACAGAGATCCAGCCCGCCTATGGCTACACCTTC. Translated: CTSSQDISVGTEIQPAYGYTF.

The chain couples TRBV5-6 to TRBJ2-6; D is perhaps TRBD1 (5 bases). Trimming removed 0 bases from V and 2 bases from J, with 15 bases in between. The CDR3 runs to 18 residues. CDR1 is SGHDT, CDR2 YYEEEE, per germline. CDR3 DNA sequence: TGTGCCAGCAGCTTGGCCGTGTGGCAAGGGGCTGGGGCCAACGTCCTGACTTTC. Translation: CASSLAVWQGAGANVLTF. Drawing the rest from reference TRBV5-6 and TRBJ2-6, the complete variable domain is DAGVTQSPTHLIKTRGQQVTLRCSPKSGHDTVSWYQQALGQGPQFIFQYYEEEERQRGNFPDRFSGHQFPNYSSELNVNALLLGDSALYLCASSLAVWQGAGANVLTFGAGSRLTVL.

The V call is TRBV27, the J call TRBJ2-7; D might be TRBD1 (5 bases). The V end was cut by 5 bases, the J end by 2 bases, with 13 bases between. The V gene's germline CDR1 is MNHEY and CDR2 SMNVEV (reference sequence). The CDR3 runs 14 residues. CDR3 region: CASSSLGAPYEQYV. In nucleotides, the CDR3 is TGTGCCAGCAGTAGCTTAGGGGCGCCCTACGAGCAGTACGTC.

CDR3 in DNA: TGCGCCAGCAGTACGGGACAATACAATGAGCAGTTCTTC. This codes for CASSTGQYNEQFF. The chain carries TRBV5-1 and TRBJ2-1, with a tentative D call TRBD1 (6 bases). CDR1 is SGHRS, CDR2 YFSETQ, per germline. Trimming left V 5 bases short and J 4 bases short, with 10 bases between. The CDR3 is made up of 13 amino acids.

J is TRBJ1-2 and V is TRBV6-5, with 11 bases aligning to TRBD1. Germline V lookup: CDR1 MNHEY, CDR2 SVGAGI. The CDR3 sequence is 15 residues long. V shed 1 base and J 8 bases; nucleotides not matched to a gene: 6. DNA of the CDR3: TGTGCCAGCAGTTACTTTGGGACAGGGGGGGGAGGCTACACCTTC. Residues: CASSYFGTGGGGYTF.

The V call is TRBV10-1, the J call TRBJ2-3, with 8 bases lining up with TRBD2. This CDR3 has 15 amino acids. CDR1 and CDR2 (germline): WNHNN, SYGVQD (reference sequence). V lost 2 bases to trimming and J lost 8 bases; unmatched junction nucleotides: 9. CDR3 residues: CASSEGTSAWGTQYF. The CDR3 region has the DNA TGCGCCAGCAGTGAGGGGACTAGTGCCTGGGGTACGCAGTATTTT.

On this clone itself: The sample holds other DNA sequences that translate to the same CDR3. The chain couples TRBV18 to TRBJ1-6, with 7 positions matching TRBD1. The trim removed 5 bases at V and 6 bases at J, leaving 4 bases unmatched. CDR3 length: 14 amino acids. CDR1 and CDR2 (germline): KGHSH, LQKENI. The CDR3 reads CASSSGQPNSPLHF. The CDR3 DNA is TGTGCCAGCTCATCGGGACAGCCTAATTCACCCCTCCACTTT.

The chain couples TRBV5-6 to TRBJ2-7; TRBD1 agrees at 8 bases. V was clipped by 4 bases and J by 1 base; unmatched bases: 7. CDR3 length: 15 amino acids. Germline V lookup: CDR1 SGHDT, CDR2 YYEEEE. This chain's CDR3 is CASSPSDRVSYEQYF. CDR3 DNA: TGTGCCAGCAGCCCCTCGGACAGGGTTTCCTACGAGCAGTACTTC.

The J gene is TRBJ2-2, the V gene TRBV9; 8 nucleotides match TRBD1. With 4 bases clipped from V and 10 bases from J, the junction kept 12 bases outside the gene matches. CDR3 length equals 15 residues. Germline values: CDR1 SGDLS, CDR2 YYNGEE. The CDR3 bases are TGTGCCAGCAGCCTTCGGGACAGGATAAGCGAGGAGCTGTTTTTT. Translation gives CASSLRDRISEELFF.

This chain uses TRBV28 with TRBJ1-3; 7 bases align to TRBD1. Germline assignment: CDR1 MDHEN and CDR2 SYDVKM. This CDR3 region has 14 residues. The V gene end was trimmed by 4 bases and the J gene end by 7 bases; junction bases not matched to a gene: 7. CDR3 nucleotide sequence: TGTGCCAGCAGTTCCCTGACAGGGTTCAACACCATATATTTT. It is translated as CASSSLTGFNTIYF.

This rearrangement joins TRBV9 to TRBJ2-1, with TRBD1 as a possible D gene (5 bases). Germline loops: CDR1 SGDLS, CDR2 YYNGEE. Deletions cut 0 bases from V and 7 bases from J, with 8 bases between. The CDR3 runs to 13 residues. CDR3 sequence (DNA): TGTGCCAGCAGCGTAGCTGGGGCGAATGAGCAGTTCTTC. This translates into CASSVAGANEQFF.

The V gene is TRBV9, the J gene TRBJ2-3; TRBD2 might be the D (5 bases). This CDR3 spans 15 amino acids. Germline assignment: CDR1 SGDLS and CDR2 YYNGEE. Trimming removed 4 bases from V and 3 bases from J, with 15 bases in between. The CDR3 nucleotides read TGTGCCAGCAGCACCCGGGATGGGTTGACAGATACGCAGTATTTT. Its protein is CASSTRDGLTDTQYF.

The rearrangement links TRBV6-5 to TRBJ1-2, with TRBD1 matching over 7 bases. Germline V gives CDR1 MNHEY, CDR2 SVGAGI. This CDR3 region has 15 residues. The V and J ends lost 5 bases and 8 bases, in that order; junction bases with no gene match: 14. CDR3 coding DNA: TGTGCCAGCAGTCTCCGAAGACAGGGCCCTCTCGGCTACACCTTC. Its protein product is CASSLRRQGPLGYTF.

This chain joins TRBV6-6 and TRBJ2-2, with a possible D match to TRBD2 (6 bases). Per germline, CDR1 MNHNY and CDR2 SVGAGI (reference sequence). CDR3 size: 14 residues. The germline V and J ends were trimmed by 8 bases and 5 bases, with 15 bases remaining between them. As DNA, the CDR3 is TGTGCCAGCGGGCACTCGGGAGATACCGGGGAGCTGTTTTTT. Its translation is CASGHSGDTGELFF.

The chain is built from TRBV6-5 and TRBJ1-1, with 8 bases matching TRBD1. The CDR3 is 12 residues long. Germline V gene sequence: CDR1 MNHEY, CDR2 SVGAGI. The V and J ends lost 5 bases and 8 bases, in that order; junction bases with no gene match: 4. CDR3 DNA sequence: TGTGCCAGCAGTACCTCAGGGGGCGAAGCTTTCTTT. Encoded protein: CASSTSGGEAFF.

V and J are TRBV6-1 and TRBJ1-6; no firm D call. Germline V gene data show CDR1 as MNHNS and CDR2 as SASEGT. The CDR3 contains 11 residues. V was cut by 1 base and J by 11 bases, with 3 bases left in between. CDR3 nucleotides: TGTGCCAGCAGTGAAGGGCCACCCCTCCACTTT. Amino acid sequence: CASSEGPPLHF.